Reported below is one T cell receptor (beta chain). V lost 6 bases and J lost 8, with 10 bases in between. The CDR3 is made up of 10 amino acids. Germline loops: CDR1 SQVTM, CDR2 ANQGSEA. This specimen comes from a study of CD8 T cells in Susac syndrome. RNA was extracted with the RNeasy kit, and a quantity of roughly 0.5 to 1 ug was reverse transcribed using random hexamers. TCR beta CDR3 was amplified by immunoSEQ multiplex PCR. This amplification extended across 54 Vbeta and 13 Jbeta segments. One entry per CDR3 protein results from TCRdb running MiXCR on the immunoSEQ multiplex PCR reads. Among about 180,000 distinct CDR3 sequences listed, nearly 97% were seen once. Blood CD8+ and CD4+ T cells underwent high-throughput TCR beta sequencing. Treatment-naive patients with stable or active relapsing-remitting disease served as multiple sclerosis controls. Negative magnetic isolation gave CD8+ and CD4+ cells; FACS enriched CD8+ TEMRA.

The genes are TRBV29-1 and TRBJ1-1; tentative D call: TRBD1 (5 bases). The sequencing input was CD4+ T cells from PBMCs. The origin of this receptor is a human donor with multiple sclerosis. The CDR3 region is CSVLGEEAFF. Written as DNA, the CDR3 is TGCAGCGTCTTAGGGGAGGAAGCTTTCTTT.